This TCR beta chain was captured by sequencing in a study of shared T cell receptors in the human thymus. The protocol was immunoSEQ multiplex PCR, while the TCRdb copy is restricted to in-frame clones and leaves out a portion. Found here are 640,000 or so clones, more than 75% of them singletons; the top ten hold more than 0.009%. This sample was also put to use in a study of human thymus T cells.

Sequencing used thymocytes. This clonotype originated in a boy under two years old with a congenital heart defect.

The CDR3 coding sequence is TGTGCCAGCTCACCAAATTTCGGCAGAGGTAACGGGAAACGCTACGGAAACACCATATATTTT. Translating gives CASSPNFGRGNGKRYGNTIYF. The chain uses TRBV18 and TRBJ1-3, with D unclear. CDR3 length: 21 residues. Germline values: CDR1 KGHSH, CDR2 LQKENI. V gave up 2 bases and J gave up 4 bases, with 30 bases separating them.